One sample yielded the 24 T cell receptor beta chains listed below, sequenced in a study of T cell repertoires in cytomegalovirus infection. TCRdb reprocessed the reads via MiXCR and lists one record per CDR3 protein. The sample includes hundreds of thousands of distinct CDR3 sequences, 10% to 12% of them seen just once. The sample taken for sequencing was PBMCs. These receptors came from a human donor in good health (CMV status not recorded). Some clones in this sample may be carry-over from other donors' samples.

CDR3 sequence reads: CAIRDSYNEQFF. The CDR3, as DNA: TGTGCCATAAGGGACAGTTACAATGAGCAGTTCTTC. The chain joins TRBV2 to TRBJ2-1; TRBD1 agrees at 7 bases. Trimming took 10 bases from V and 4 from J; bases not matched to a gene: 4. Germline-derived CDR1 and CDR2 are SNHLY and FYNNEI. The CDR3 length is 12 residues.

This clonotype has at least ten counts. V gene TRBV5-1 combines with J gene TRBJ2-2, with TRBD2 matching over 7 bases. The CDR3 spans 16 residues. With V trimmed by 0 bases and J by 4 bases, 6 bases remained unmatched. Germline V CDR1 and CDR2: SGHRS, YFSETQ. CDR3 sequence reads: CASSLDKRGGTGELFF. In DNA form, the CDR3 reads TGCGCCAGCAGCTTGGATAAGCGGGGCGGCACCGGGGAGCTGTTTTTT.

This clonotype was counted at least ten times. This chain uses TRBV29-1 with TRBJ2-1, with a tentative D call TRBD1 (6 bases). Germline V lookup: CDR1 SQVTM, CDR2 ANQGSEA. The CDR3 is made up of 11 amino acids. V dropped 3 bases and J dropped 12 bases, with 12 bases sitting between them. The CDR3 protein is CSVDEDSGQFF. CDR3 DNA: TGCAGCGTTGATGAGGACAGCGGGCAGTTCTTC.

In the case of this clonotype: At one boundary the junction diverges from the germline segment, which might be a read error. This chain links TRBV24-1 with TRBJ2-5, with 10 nucleotides matching TRBD1. The CDR3 has 16 residues. Germline V gives CDR1 KGHDR, CDR2 SFDVKD. CDR3 protein: CATSDPAGQGGETQNF. As DNA, the CDR3 is TGTGCCACCAGTGACCCCGCCGGACAGGGGGGAGAGACCCAGAACTTC.

In DNA form, the CDR3 reads TGCGCCAGCAGCCAAGAGGACAGGCTAAGGGAGACCCAGTACTTC. This translates into CASSQEDRLRETQYF. V is TRBV4-1 and J is TRBJ2-5, with 7 bases aligning to TRBD1. The CDR3 runs 15 residues. Germline V CDR1 and CDR2: MGHRA, YSYEKL. The J segment lost 5 bases and the V segment lost 0 bases, leaving 6 bases of the junction unmatched.

This rearrangement joins TRBV19 to TRBJ2-1, with TRBD1 matching 7 bases. Losses at the gene ends were 7 bases for V and 4 bases for J; bases not matched to a gene: 10. CDR1 is LNHDA and CDR2 is SQIVND in the germline V gene (reference sequence). The CDR3 extends over 15 amino acids. CDR3 nucleotide sequence: TGTGCCAGTACCGGGGACAGACTTATGTACAATGAGCAGTTCTTC. Encoded protein: CASTGDRLMYNEQFF.

The chain joins TRBV5-1 to TRBJ1-2; possibly TRBD1 for D (6 bases). Germline-derived CDR1 and CDR2 are SGHRS and YFSETQ. The length of the CDR3 is 15 residues. Trimming left V 0 bases short and J 8 bases short, with 17 bases between. As DNA, the CDR3 is TGCGCCAGCAGCTTGGATCAAGGGGGACCCGGAGGCTACACCTTC. This codes for CASSLDQGGPGGYTF.

In its sample, this clonotype was seen many times. CDR3 sequence reads: CAISDSRPGGYGYTF. CDR3 DNA sequence: TGTGCCATCAGTGATTCCCGACCGGGGGGCTATGGCTACACCTTC. This chain links TRBV10-3 with TRBJ1-2, with D perhaps TRBD1 (5 bases). The CDR3 runs to 15 residues. Trimming cost V 3 bases and J 4 bases, with 15 bases left between them. In germline, CDR1 is ENHRY, CDR2 SYGVKD.

This clonotype was seen at least ten times. CDR3 residues: CASSLEFGRTSGETQYF. DNA for the CDR3: TGTGCCAGCAGTTTAGAGTTTGGCCGGACTAGTGGAGAGACCCAGTACTTC. The chain couples TRBV28 to TRBJ2-5; 7 bases are shared with TRBD2. V shed 2 bases, J shed 4 bases, and the junction held 13 bases outside the gene matches. Germline lookup yields CDR1 MDHEN and CDR2 SYDVKM. The CDR3 contains 17 residues.

This chain joins TRBV18 and TRBJ1-1, with 8 positions matching TRBD1. Trimming cost V 0 bases and J 6 bases; bases outside gene matches: 3. The V gene's germline CDR1 is KGHSH and CDR2 LQKENI. The CDR3 extends over 14 amino acids. The CDR3 nucleotides read TGTGCCAGCTCACCACCGGGACAGGATCCTGAAGCTTTCTTT. This gives the protein CASSPPGQDPEAFF.

This chain uses TRBV2 with TRBJ1-2; no definite D call. CDR1 and CDR2 from the germline V gene are SNHLY and FYNNEI. V was clipped by 7 bases and J by 0 bases, with 12 bases between them. The CDR3 runs 14 residues. The CDR3 spells CASTKNLANYGYTF. CDR3 bases: TGTGCCAGCACCAAAAACCTAGCTAACTATGGCTACACCTTC.

This clonotype appeared a few times. This chain links TRBV20-1 with TRBJ2-7; 11 bases fit TRBD2. This CDR3 is 15 amino acids long. V lost 4 bases, J lost 5 bases, and 10 bases stayed unmatched. Looked up from germline, CDR1 is DFQATT and CDR2 is SNEGSKA (reference sequence). CDR3 protein: CSATLAGGAYDEQYF. In DNA form, the CDR3 reads TGCAGTGCTACTCTAGCGGGAGGAGCATACGACGAGCAGTACTTC.

This clonotype occurred a few times. J is TRBJ2-2 and V is TRBV19; 7 bases fit TRBD2. Germline CDR1 LNHDA, CDR2 SQIVND (reference sequence). This CDR3 spans 14 amino acids. Here the CDR3 DNA reads TGTGCGAGTGGGGAGGGATTCTCTACCGGGGAGCTGTTTTTT. It is translated as CASGEGFSTGELFF.

This clonotype was picked up many times. The chain has TRBV4-1 and TRBJ1-5; D may be TRBD1 (5 bases). This CDR3 has 14 amino acids. Per germline, CDR1 MGHRA and CDR2 YSYEKL. V was shortened by 2 bases and J by 2 bases, with 7 bases between the two germline ends. The CDR3 region is CASSQFRGNQPQHF. CDR3 nucleotides: TGCGCCAGCAGCCAATTCAGGGGCAATCAGCCCCAGCATTTT.

J is TRBJ1-2 and V is TRBV29-1; TRBD1 matches 8 bases. Trimming removed 5 bases from V and 5 bases from J; junction bases left unmatched: 7. The CDR3 totals 13 residues. From germline, CDR1 is SQVTM and CDR2 ANQGSEA. Here the CDR3 reads CSVTTGGGYGYTF. The CDR3 coding sequence is TGCAGCGTTACAACAGGGGGAGGGTATGGCTACACCTTC.

This clonotype occurred many times. The chain links TRBV4-2 to TRBJ1-1, with D perhaps matching TRBD1 (5 bases). Trimming removed 0 bases at V and 3 bases at J, with 14 bases between. There are 16 residues in the CDR3. Germline CDR1 is LGHNA and CDR2 is YNFKEQ. The CDR3: CASSQDPRGGDTEAFF. The CDR3 DNA is TGTGCCAGCAGCCAAGATCCGAGGGGCGGGGACACTGAAGCTTTCTTT.

This clonotype was seen more than once but under ten times. The rearrangement links TRBV5-6 to TRBJ1-5, with D perhaps matching TRBD1 (5 bases). Germline lookup yields CDR1 SGHDT and CDR2 YYEEEE. Trimming took 6 bases from V and 2 from J, leaving 12 bases between them. The CDR3 extends over 14 amino acids. Written as DNA, the CDR3 is TGTGCCAGCAACCTTCGGGGGGGCAATCAGCCCCAGCATTTT. Protein: CASNLRGGNQPQHF.

A note on this clonotype: A single base separates this from a much larger clone, so it may be a read error. The chain employs TRBV7-6 and TRBJ2-7, with 8 bases fitting TRBD1. The CDR3 extends over 12 amino acids. Germline V gene sequence: CDR1 SGHVS, CDR2 FNYEAQ. Here the CDR3 DNA reads TGTGTCAGCAGCCCGGACAGGGCGGTTCAGTACTTC. Translated, it gives CVSSPDRAVQYF.

This clonotype occurred many times. The chain couples TRBV4-2 to TRBJ2-7, with 9 positions matching TRBD2. The CDR3 runs to 17 residues. Germline lookup yields CDR1 LGHNA and CDR2 YNFKEQ. Losses at the gene ends were 0 bases for V and 5 bases for J; bases not matched to a gene: 11. The CDR3 DNA sequence: TGTGCCAGCAGCCAAGAAGAATGGCGGGAGGGAGATCACGAGCAGTACTTC. Its translation is CASSQEEWREGDHEQYF.

This clonotype was seen a handful of times. This chain joins TRBV12-3 or TRBV12-4 and TRBJ1-5; no firm D call. V was clipped by 3 bases and J by 4 bases, with 7 bases between them. The CDR3 is made up of 13 amino acids. The CDR3 reads CASSFEGNQPQHF. In nucleotides, the CDR3 is TGTGCCAGCAGTTTCGAAGGTAATCAGCCCCAGCATTTT.

In its sample, this clonotype was seen many times. The V call is TRBV27, the J call TRBJ2-3, with D possibly being TRBD2 (6 bases). The CDR3 contains 16 residues. Trimming removed 4 bases at V and 2 bases at J, with 16 bases between. CDR1 MNHEY and CDR2 SMNVEV come from the germline V gene (reference sequence). The CDR3 DNA reads TGTGCCAGCAGTTCGGTAGCGGCGGGCTTCACAGATACGCAGTATTTT. Protein sequence: CASSSVAAGFTDTQYF.

This clonotype was counted between two and nine times. The chain carries TRBV30 and TRBJ2-1, with 14 nucleotides matching TRBD2. The CDR3 runs to 16 residues. Germline V lookup: CDR1 GTSNPN, CDR2 SVGIG (reference sequence). V was clipped by 7 bases and J by 8 bases; unmatched bases: 13. The CDR3 sequence: CASTPTSGRAIHEQFF. The CDR3 DNA sequence: TGTGCCTCGACACCGACTAGCGGGAGGGCTATTCATGAGCAGTTCTTC.

The V and J genes are TRBV27 and TRBJ1-6; no firm D call. Trimming removed 5 bases at V and 5 bases at J, with 16 bases between. Germline V CDR1 and CDR2: MNHEY, SMNVEV (reference sequence). The CDR3 loop spans 16 amino acids. Written as DNA, the CDR3 is TGTGCCAGCAGTGTAGAGGGCGCGAGGAATAATTCACCCCTCCACTTT. Translation: CASSVEGARNNSPLHF.

In the case of this clonotype: A much larger clone lies a single base off, so this may be a read error. The chain couples TRBV24-1 to TRBJ2-1; 9 positions match TRBD2. With 4 bases clipped from V and 6 bases from J, the junction kept 12 bases outside the gene matches. Germline lookup yields CDR1 KGHDR and CDR2 SFDVKD. The CDR3 is 17 amino acids. DNA of the CDR3: TGTGCCACCAGTGACCGGACTAGCGAGATGCGACGCAATGAGCAGTTCTTC. Protein sequence: CATSDRTSEMRRNEQFF.